This T cell receptor beta chain was recorded in a study of Ad26.COV2.S vaccination and SARS-CoV-2 variants. TCRdb's copy holds only in-frame clones and misses some; the assay was immunoSEQ multiplex PCR. The sample comprises some 390,000 clones, less than 90% of which are singletons, and around 3.4% rests with the top ten. The treatment denotes: roughly 19 received Ad26.COV2.S at low or high dose, single or two shots; roughly five received placebo; per-sample allocation not given. Specimens were obtained on day 63 following the first vaccine or placebo injection. An Ad26 vector that expressed Wuhan-strain SARS-CoV-2 spike constituted the vaccine. This clone has more than one count but fewer than ten. Germline CDR1 and CDR2: SGHVS and FQNEAQ. The V end was cut by 0 bases, the J end by 5 bases, with 13 bases between. This CDR3 is 15 amino acids long.

This TCR came from a person aged 18-65 years who received the Ad26.COV2.S COVID-19 vaccine or a placebo. This chain joins TRBV7-8 and TRBJ1-1; D is perhaps TRBD1 (6 bases). The source was peripheral blood, collected in a trial of Ad26.COV2.S vaccine versus placebo. The CDR3 region is CASSLAEQGSTEAFF. CDR3 DNA sequence: TGTGCCAGCAGCTTAGCGGAACAGGGCAGTACTGAAGCTTTCTTT.